This record covers a single T cell receptor beta chain. This sample was included in a study of blood T cell repertoires in COVID-19. Study context: Donors in the United States, Italy and Spain gave samples during acute or convalescent COVID-19. PBMCs, B-cell-depleted T cells, or T cells were the source of the cDNA or gDNA that made up the material.

Original data processing: Quantification of nucleated cells was approximated via reference gene primer amplification. This table comes from immunoSEQ multiplex PCR, and its TCRdb copy is limited to in-frame clones, with some not included. For V, J and clone size, that table is used; D and trimming come from the DNA. The table records 150,000 to 200,000 clones, around nine tenths of them present only once. The V gene end was trimmed by 6 bases and the J gene end by 4 bases; junction bases not matched to a gene: 5. The CDR3 loop spans 13 amino acids. Germline V gene lookup returns CDR1 MNHEY and CDR2 SVGAGI.

The receptor was isolated from a man aged 55-75 years with active or convalescent COVID-19. This chain links TRBV6-5 with TRBJ1-1; 7 nucleotides line up with TRBD1. Sequenced sample: peripheral blood. The CDR3 here is CASSRQGVTEAFF. The CDR3 region has the DNA TGTGCCAGCAGCCGACAGGGTGTCACTGAAGCTTTCTTT.